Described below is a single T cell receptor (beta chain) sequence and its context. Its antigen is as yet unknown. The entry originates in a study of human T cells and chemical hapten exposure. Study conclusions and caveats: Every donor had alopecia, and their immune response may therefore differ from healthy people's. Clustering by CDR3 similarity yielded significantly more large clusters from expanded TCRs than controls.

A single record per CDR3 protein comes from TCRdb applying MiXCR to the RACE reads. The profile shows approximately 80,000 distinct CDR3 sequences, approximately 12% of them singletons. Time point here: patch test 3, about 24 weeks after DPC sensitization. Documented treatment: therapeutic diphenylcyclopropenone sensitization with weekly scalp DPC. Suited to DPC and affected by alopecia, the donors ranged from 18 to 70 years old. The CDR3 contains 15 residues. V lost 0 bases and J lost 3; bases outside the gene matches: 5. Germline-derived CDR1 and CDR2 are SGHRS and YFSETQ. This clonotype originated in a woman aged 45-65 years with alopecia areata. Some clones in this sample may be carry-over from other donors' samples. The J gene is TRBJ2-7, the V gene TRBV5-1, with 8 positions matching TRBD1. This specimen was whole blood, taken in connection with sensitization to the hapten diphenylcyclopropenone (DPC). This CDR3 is CASSLEGTGVYEQYF. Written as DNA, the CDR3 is TGCGCCAGCAGCTTGGAGGGGACAGGAGTCTACGAGCAGTACTTC.